Listed here are 6 T cell receptor beta chains from one sample, sequenced in a study of blood T cell repertoires in COVID-19. The table came from immunoSEQ multiplex PCR; TCRdb's copy has only in-frame clones and leaves some out. The sample consists of about 480,000 clones, over 75% of them appearing once. Sequenced material: PBMCs or T cells enriched from blood (not recorded which). Every receptor here comes from a woman aged 40-49 years who had recovered from COVID-19.

V usage is TRBV11-3 and J usage is TRBJ1-3, with TRBD1 matching 7 bases. The V segment lost 5 bases and the J segment 0 bases; nucleotides outside the gene matches: 7. The CDR3 length is 16 residues. The germline V gene has CDR1 SGHNT and CDR2 YENEEA. The CDR3 DNA sequence: TGTGCCAGCAGCGTAGGGGACAGATACTCTGGAAACACCATATATTTT. Amino acid sequence: CASSVGDRYSGNTIYF.

The chain links TRBV19 to TRBJ2-3; unclear D gene. There are 15 residues in the CDR3. CDR1 and CDR2 from the germline V gene are LNHDA and SQIVND (reference sequence). The V and J ends lost 3 bases and 1 base respectively, with 11 bases between them. The CDR3 DNA reads as TGTGCCAGTAGTATCCGTCCTCAGGGCACAGATACGCAGTATTTT. Protein: CASSIRPQGTDTQYF.

The rearrangement links TRBV9 to TRBJ2-2, with 7 positions matching TRBD2. The CDR3 has 18 amino acids. Germline CDR1 is SGDLS and CDR2 is YYNGEE. Losses at the gene ends were 0 bases for V and 4 bases for J; bases not matched to a gene: 12. CDR3 bases: TGTGCCAGCAGCGTAGAGGGAGAGCTAGCGGCAGGCACCGGGGAGCTGTTTTTT. It specifies CASSVEGELAAGTGELFF. Filled out from reference TRBV9 and TRBJ2-2, the complete variable domain reads DSGVTQTPKHLITATGQRVTLRCSPRSGDLSVYWYQQSLDQGLQFLIQYYNGEERAKGNILERFSAQQFPDLHSELNLSSLELGDSALYFCASSVEGELAAGTGELFFGEGSRLTVL.

This chain links TRBV21-1 with TRBJ1-2. TRBV21-1 is marked as a pseudogene. The length of the CDR3 is 12 residues. The DNA of the CDR3 is TGTGCCAGCAGCATATTGAGGTCTGGCTACACCTTC. It codes for CASSILRSGYTF.

In its sample, this clone was seen a few times. The CDR3 coding sequence is TGCGCCAGCAGCTTGGACAGGGGGGACACCATATATTTT. It is translated as CASSLDRGDTIYF. The chain joins TRBV5-1 to TRBJ1-3; TRBD1 agrees at 8 bases. From germline, CDR1 is SGHRS and CDR2 YFSETQ. The J segment lost 8 bases and the V segment lost 0 bases, leaving 1 base of the junction unmatched. The CDR3 has 13 amino acids.

V and J are TRBV24-1 and TRBJ1-2, with D perhaps TRBD1 (5 bases). The CDR3 is made up of 12 amino acids. The V gene's germline CDR1 is KGHDR and CDR2 SFDVKD. With 9 bases removed from V and 8 bases from J, the gap between germline ends came to 15 bases. This CDR3 is CATGGQGGGYTF. As DNA, the CDR3 is TGTGCCACCGGAGGGCAGGGCGGGGGCTACACCTTC.